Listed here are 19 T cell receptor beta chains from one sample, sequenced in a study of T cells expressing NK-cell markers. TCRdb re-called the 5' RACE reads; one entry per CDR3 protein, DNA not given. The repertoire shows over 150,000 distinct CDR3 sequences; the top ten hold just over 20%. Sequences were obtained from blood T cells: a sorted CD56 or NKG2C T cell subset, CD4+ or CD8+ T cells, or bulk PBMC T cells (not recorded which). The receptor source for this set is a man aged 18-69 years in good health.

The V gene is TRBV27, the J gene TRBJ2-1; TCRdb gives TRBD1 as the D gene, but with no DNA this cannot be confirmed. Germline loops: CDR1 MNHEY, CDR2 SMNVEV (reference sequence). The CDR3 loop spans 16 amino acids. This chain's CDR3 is CASSLFGKGDPNEQFF.

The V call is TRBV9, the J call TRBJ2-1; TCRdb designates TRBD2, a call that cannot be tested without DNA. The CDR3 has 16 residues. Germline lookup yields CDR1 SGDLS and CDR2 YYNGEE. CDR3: CASSVGTSGVYNEQFF.

The CDR3 loop is CASSLGQGAESWEQFF. The chain combines TRBV5-4 with TRBJ2-1; TCRdb picks TRBD1, but there is no DNA to check that call. CDR3 length: 16 amino acids. Germline V gene lookup returns CDR1 SGHNT and CDR2 YYREEE (reference sequence).

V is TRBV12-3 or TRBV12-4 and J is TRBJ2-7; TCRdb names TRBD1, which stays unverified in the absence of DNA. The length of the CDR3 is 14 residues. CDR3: CASRPRGAYYEQYF.

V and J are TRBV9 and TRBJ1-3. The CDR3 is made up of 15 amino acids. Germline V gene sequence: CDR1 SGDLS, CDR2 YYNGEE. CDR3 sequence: CASAVDLGSGNTIYF.

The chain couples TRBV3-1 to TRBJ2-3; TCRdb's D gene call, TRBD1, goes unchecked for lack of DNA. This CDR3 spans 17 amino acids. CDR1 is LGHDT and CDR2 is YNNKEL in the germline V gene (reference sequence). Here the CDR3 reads CASSQDQPGTGTDTQYF.

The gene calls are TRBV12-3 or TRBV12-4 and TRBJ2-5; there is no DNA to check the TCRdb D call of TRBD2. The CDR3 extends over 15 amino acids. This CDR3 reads CASTPGLASQETQYF.

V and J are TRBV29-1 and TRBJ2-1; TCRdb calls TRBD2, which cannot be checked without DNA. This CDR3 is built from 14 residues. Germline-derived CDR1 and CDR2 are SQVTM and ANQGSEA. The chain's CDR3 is CSENGLDSYNEQFF.

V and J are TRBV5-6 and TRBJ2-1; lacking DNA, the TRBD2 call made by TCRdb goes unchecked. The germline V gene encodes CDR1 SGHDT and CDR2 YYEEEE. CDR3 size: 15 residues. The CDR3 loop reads CASSLPSLSYNEQFF.

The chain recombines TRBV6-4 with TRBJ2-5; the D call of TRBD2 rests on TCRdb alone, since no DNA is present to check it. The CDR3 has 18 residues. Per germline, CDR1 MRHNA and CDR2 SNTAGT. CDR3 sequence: CASSVGLAGVISRETQYF.

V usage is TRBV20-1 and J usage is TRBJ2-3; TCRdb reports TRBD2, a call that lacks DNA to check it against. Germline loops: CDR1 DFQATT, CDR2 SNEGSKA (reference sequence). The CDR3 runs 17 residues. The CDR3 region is CSARDPASGGFTDTQYF.

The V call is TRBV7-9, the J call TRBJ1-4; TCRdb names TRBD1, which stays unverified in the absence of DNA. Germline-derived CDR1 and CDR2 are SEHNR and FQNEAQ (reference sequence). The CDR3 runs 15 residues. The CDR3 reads CASSPRDREREKLFF.

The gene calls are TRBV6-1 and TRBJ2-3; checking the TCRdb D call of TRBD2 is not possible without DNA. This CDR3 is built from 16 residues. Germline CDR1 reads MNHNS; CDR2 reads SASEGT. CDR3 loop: CASGGGRSGLGDTQYF.

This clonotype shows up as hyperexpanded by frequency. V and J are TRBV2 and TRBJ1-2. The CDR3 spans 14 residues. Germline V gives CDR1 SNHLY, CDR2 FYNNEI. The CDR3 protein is CASSEERANYGYTF.

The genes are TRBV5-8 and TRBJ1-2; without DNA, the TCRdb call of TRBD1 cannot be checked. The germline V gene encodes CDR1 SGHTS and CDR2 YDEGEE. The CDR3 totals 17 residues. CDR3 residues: CASSFRPPGAENYGYTF.

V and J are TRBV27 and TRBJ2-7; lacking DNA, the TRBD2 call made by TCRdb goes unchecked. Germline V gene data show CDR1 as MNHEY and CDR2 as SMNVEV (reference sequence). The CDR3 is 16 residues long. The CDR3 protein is CASHFEGYQKIYEQYF.

The CDR3 sequence is CASSSGGQGQPQHF. V and J are TRBV5-6 and TRBJ1-5; TCRdb's assignment of TRBD1 cannot be checked, as there is no DNA. The CDR3 runs to 14 residues. The germline CDR1 and CDR2 sequences are SGHDT and YYEEEE.

CDR3 loop: CASSVEGGASPLHF. The chain employs TRBV9 and TRBJ1-6; lacking DNA, the TRBD1 call made by TCRdb goes unchecked. Germline lookup yields CDR1 SGDLS and CDR2 YYNGEE. The CDR3 has 14 residues.

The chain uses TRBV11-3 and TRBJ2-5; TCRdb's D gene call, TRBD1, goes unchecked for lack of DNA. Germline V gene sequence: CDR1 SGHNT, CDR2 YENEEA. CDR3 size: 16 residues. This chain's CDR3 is CASSFGGQEKQETQYF.